Here is one T cell receptor beta chain with its context. No cognate antigen has been identified for it. No much larger clone is present one base from it, and per-base qualities are unavailable. The donors were healthy, HIV-negative adults with no recently reported acute infections or vaccinations. Every donor was a Caucasian adult residing in Nashville, Tennessee, USA. CD4+ T cells were enriched through magnetic negative selection, after which naive cells were positively selected on CD45RA and the remaining negative fraction served as the memory subset. After blood collection by leukapheresis, PBMCs were isolated using Ficoll-Histopaque density gradient centrifugation and then cryopreserved in the vapor phase of liquid nitrogen. Analytical flow cytometry was used to check the purity and quantity of every magnetically sorted T cell population. From each sorted fraction, genomic DNA was isolated and quantified by UV absorbance on a Nanodrop 2000c.

The data belong to a study of shared clonotypes between healthy human individuals (dated by TCRdb to the early 2020s). About the investigation overall: A few men and a couple of women, aged 18 to 49 years, made up the cohort. For each donor, three plates each were used for CD4 naive and CD4 memory, two plates were used for CD8 naive, and one plate was used for CD8 memory. Libraries were prepared and TCR repertoires were sequenced by different laboratories using diverse techniques, in order to increase sequencing depth and limit assay-specific biases. Blood TCR repertoires of several healthy adults were deeply sequenced to estimate repertoire size and the extent of clonotype sharing between individuals. Per donor, leukapheresis produced somewhere between about 0.85 and 9.5 billion PBMCs. The paper's findings and limits, for the study overall: Estimated clonotype richness was generally larger for naive than for memory subsets. Based on pairwise subsampling, the degree of clonotype sharing among donors was expected to be affected by sequencing depth. About 4.5% of naive CD4, more than 3% of naive CD8, approximately 2% of memory CD4, and roughly 0.4% of memory CD8 clonotypes were shared across several donors. Incomplete sequencing was indicated by rarefaction of sorted-subset datasets, despite the large sequencing depth. Compared with non-shared clonotypes, the clonotypes found in all four sorted-subset donors had higher generation probabilities. Sampling was restricted to blood, and TCR repertoires in tissues likely differ from the TCR repertoires found in blood. The small number of donors limited the genetic and exposure-history diversity represented.

Using the deep immunoSEQ assay, TCR CDR3 regions were amplified from genomic DNA by multiplex PCR. Extracted genomic DNA from each cell subset was spread evenly across all wells of several immunoSEQ 96-well plates, with each plate serving as a replicate. For sorted subsets, each replicate PCR was loaded with 150 to 250 ng genomic DNA, equivalent to 25,000 to 35,000 T cell genomes. Purified libraries were measured with a Qubit 3.0 fluorometer, size-checked on a Bioanalyzer 2100, and measured again with the KAPA Library Quantification kit. Each immunoSEQ 96-well plate was sequenced on its own single-read 150-cycle Illumina NextSeq 550 flow cell. The published analysis was carried out like this. Because only junctional sequences without quality scores were contained in the immunoSEQ output, filtering matching that applied to full-length reads could not be performed. Sequences were annotated with PyIR, a Python wrapper for IgBLAST v1.9, using IMGT germline references to assign V/J genes and CDR3. Any read was removed if the V/J assignment was weak (E-value above 1e-6), the CDR3 was missing, or the read contained stop codons, out-of-frame junctions, or ambiguous translated residues. V3J clonotypes were defined as sequences sharing an identical inferred V gene, J gene, and CDR3 amino acid sequence. Percentage overlap between repertoires was calculated by dividing the number of shared unique clonotypes by the size of the smaller repertoire. Repertoire richness was assessed with RTK rarefaction, the Chao1 estimator, and Recon v2.1 estimates of unobserved clonotypes. For all TCRbeta clonotypes obtained by the gDNA method from a few donors, generation probabilities were computed with OLGA. TCRdb obtained this table from immuneACCESS and retained in-frame rearrangements with V and J assigned. These tables miss some clones; where compared with another copy, unresolved V genes account for less than half of the shortfall, and the remainder is unexplained. The V and J calls and the clone size are those of that table, but D and trimming were determined from the DNA. The sample table shows over a million clones, and roughly 75% are seen once. Of the sample, roughly 1.5% falls within the top ten clones.

V ends up 6 bases short and J 7 bases short, with an unmatched junction base count of 11. The CDR3 measures 16 amino acids from cysteine to phenylalanine. The CDR3 DNA has 48 bases and is translated from base 1. The germline V gene (reference sequence) specifies MNHEY as CDR1 and SMNVEV as CDR2. The chain couples TRBV27 to TRBJ2-5; TRBD2 fits 13 bases in the junction. This clonotype was obtained from a man aged 18 to 29 in good health. Sequenced sample: memory CD4+ T cells sorted from blood. According to the study, the label for this sample's cell subset or site signals: CD45RA-negative fraction. CDR3 loop: CASSQSGLAGARTQYF. The DNA reads TGTGCCAGCAGCCAATCCGGACTAGCGGGAGCTCGGACCCAGTACTTC.